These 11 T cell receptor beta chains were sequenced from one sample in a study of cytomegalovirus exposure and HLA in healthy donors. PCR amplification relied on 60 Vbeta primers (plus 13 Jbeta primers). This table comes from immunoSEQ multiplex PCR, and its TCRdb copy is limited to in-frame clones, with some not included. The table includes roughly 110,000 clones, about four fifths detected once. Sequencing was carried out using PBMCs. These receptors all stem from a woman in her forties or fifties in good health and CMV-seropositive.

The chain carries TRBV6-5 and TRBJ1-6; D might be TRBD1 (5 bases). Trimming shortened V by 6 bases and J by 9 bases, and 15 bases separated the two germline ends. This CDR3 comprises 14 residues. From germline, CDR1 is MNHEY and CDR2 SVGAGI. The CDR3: CASRVRAGGSPLHF. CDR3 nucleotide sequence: TGTGCCAGCAGGGTCCGGGCCGGGGGTTCACCCCTCCACTTT.

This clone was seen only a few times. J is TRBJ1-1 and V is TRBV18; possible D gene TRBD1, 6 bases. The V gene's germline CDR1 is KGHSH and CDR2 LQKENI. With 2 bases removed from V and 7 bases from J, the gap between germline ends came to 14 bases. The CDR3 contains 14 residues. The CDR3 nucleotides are TGTGCCAGCTCACCATTAGAGGACAGAAGTGAAGCTTTCTTT. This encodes CASSPLEDRSEAFF.

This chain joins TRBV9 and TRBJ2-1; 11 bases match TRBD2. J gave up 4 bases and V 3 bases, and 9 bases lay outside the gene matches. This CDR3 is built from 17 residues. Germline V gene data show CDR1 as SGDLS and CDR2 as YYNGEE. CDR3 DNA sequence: TGTGCCAGCAGCGCACCCACCGCTAGCGGGGGGTACAATGAGCAGTTCTTC. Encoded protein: CASSAPTASGGYNEQFF.

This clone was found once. CDR3 coding DNA: TGTGCCAGCAGCCAAGACGTAAGGGGGAGCCAAGAGACCCAGTACTTC. It encodes CASSQDVRGSQETQYF. The chain carries TRBV14 and TRBJ2-5, with D possibly matching TRBD1 (6 bases). The CDR3 consists of 16 residues. Looked up from germline, CDR1 is SGHDN and CDR2 is FVKESK. The V gene lost 0 bases and the J gene lost 1 base, with 12 bases spanning the gap.

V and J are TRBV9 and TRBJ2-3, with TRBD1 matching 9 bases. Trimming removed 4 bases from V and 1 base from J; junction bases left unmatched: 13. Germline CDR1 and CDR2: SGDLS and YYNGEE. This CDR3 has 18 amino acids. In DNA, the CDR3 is TGTGCCAGCAGCCCGAGACCTATGGGACAGGGCGGCACAGATACGCAGTATTTT. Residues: CASSPRPMGQGGTDTQYF.

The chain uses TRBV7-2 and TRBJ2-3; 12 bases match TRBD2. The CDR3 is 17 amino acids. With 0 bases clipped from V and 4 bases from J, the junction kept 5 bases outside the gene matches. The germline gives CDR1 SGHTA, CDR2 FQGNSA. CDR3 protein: CASSLAPSGGGPDTQYF. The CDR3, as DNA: TGTGCCAGCAGCTTAGCGCCTAGCGGGGGGGGCCCAGATACGCAGTATTTT.

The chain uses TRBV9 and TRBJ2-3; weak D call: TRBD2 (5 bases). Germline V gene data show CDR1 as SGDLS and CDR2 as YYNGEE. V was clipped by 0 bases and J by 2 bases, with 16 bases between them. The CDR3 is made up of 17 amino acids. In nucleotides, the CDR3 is TGTGCCAGCAGCGTAGGCTCTAGCCCAAGGCCCACAGATACGCAGTATTTT. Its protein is CASSVGSSPRPTDTQYF.

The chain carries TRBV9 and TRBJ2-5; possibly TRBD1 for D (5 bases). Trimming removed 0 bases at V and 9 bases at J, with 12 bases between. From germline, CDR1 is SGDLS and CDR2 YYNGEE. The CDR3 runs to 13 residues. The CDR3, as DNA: TGTGCCAGCAGCGTAGAGGGCAGGGCGTCCCAGTACTTC. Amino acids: CASSVEGRASQYF.

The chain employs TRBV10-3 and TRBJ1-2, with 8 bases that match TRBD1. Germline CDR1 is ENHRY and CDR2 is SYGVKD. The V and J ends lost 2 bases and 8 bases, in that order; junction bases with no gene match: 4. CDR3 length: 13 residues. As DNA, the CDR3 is TGTGCCATCAGTGAGCGGACAGGGAACGGCTACACCTTC. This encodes CAISERTGNGYTF.

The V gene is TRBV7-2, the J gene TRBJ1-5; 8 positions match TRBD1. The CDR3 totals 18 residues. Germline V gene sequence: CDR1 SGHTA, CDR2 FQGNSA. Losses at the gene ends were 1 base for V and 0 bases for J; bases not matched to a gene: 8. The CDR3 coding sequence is TGTGCCAGCAGCTTAGGGCACGGGACAGGCTATAGCAATCAGCCCCAGCATTTT. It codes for CASSLGHGTGYSNQPQHF.

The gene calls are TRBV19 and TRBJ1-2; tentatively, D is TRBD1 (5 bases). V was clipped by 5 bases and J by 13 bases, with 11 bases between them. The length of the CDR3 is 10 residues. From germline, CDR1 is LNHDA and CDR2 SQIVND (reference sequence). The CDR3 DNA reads TGTGCCAGTAGTCAGGGAATTCTCACCTTC. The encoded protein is CASSQGILTF.